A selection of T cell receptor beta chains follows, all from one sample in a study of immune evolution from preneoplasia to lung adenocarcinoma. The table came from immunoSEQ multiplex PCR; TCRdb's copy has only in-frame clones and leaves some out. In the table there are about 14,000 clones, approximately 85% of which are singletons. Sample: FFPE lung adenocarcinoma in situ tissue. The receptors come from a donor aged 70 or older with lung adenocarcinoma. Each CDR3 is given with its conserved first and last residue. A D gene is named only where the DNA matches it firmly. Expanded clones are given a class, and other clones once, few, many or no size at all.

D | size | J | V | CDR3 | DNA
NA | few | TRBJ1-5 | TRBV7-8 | CASSTQDSGQPQHF | TGTGCCAGCAGCACCCAGGACAGCGGACAGCCCCAGCATTTT
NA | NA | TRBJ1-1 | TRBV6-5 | CASRGPVNTEAFF | TGTGCCAGCAGGGGGCCTGTGAACACTGAAGCTTTCTTT
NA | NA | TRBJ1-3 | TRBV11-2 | CASSSTSRNTIYF | TGTGCCAGCAGCTCCACCTCTAGAAACACCATATATTTT
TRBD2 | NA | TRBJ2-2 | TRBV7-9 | CATRREGSNTGELFF | TGTGCCACCCGTCGGGAGGGCTCGAACACCGGGGAGCTGTTTTTT
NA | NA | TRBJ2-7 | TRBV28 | CASSRSDGYEQYF | TGTGCCAGCAGCCGGAGCGACGGCTACGAGCAGTACTTC
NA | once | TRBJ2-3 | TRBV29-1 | CSVVQGRGTDTQYF | TGCAGCGTTGTTCAGGGGAGGGGCACAGATACGCAGTATTTT
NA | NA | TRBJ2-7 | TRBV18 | CASSPQGNSYEQYF | TGTGCCAGCTCACCACAAGGGAACTCCTACGAGCAGTACTTC
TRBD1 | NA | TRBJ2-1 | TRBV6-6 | CASSPGQGNINEQFF | TGTGCCAGCAGCCCGGGACAGGGTAATATCAATGAGCAGTTCTTC
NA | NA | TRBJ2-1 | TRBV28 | CASSLWGSYNEQFF | TGTGCCAGCAGTTTGTGGGGCTCCTACAATGAGCAGTTCTTC
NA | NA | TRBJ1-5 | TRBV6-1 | CASRFGHLSNQPQHF | TGTGCCAGCAGGTTCGGACACCTTAGCAATCAGCCCCAGCATTTT
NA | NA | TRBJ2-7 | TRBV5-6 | CASSFGVYEQYF | TGTGCCAGCAGCTTTGGGGTGTACGAGCAGTACTTC
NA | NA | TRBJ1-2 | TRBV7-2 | CASSLTYGEEKLATF | TGTGCCAGCAGCTTAACTTACGGCGAGGAGAAGTTGGCCACCTTC
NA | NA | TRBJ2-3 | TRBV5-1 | CASSRDSTDTQYF | TGCGCCAGCAGCCGGGACAGCACAGATACGCAGTATTTT
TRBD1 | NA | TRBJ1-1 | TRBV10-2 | CASSEPTTRGRVGNTEAFF | TGCGCCAGCAGTGAGCCGACCACCAGGGGGCGGGTGGGGAACACTGAAGCTTTCTTT
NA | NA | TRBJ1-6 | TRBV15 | CATSRGLYGSPLHF | TGTGCCACCAGCAGGGGGTTGTATGGATCACCCCTCCACTTT
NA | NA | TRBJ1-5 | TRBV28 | CASSHLGTQPQHF | TGTGCCAGCAGTCATCTCGGGACTCAGCCCCAGCATTTT
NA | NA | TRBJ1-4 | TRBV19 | CASSPGLLNEKLFF | TGTGCCAGTAGTCCGGGGTTACTTAATGAAAAACTGTTTTTT
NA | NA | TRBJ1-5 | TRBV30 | CAWSVRGGGVGNQPQHF | TGTGCCTGGAGTGTACGTGGTGGAGGGGTAGGCAATCAGCCCCAGCATTTT
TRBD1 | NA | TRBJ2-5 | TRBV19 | CASSTTGGQETQYF | TGTGCCAGTAGTACTACAGGGGGCCAAGAGACCCAGTACTTC
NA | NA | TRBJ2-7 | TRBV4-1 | CASSQGERYEQYF | TGCGCCAGCAGCCAAGGGGAAAGATACGAGCAGTACTTC
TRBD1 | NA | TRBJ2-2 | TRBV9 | CASSVSGTANTGELFF | TGTGCCAGCAGCGTCTCCGGGACAGCTAACACCGGGGAGCTGTTTTTT
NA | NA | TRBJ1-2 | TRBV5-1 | CASSPNAGTAGGYTF | TGCGCCAGCAGCCCCAATGCCGGGACGGCTGGGGGCTACACCTTC
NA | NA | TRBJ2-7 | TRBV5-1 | CASSPGRSSYEQYF | TGCGCCAGCAGCCCCGGACGGTCCTCCTACGAGCAGTACTTC
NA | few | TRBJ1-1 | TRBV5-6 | CASSLGPGRMNTEAFF | TGTGCCAGCAGCTTGGGCCCTGGACGCATGAACACTGAAGCTTTCTTT
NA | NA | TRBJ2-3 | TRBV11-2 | CASSLDTTLTGTQYF | TGTGCCAGCAGCTTAGATACGACGCTCACAGGTACGCAGTATTTT
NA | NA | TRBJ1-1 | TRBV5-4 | CASSPPGWGKRNTEAFF | TGTGCCAGCAGCCCGCCCGGCTGGGGCAAAAGGAACACTGAAGCTTTCTTT